The T cell receptor beta chain described here comes from a study of monozygotic twins with inflammatory bowel disease. TCRdb reprocessed the 5' RACE reads and stores each CDR3 protein as one record, lacking DNA. The sample's table shows 120,000 to 150,000 distinct CDR3 sequences. The CDR3 is 14 residues long. Germline V gene sequence: CDR1 MNHEY, CDR2 SMNVEV (reference sequence). V is TRBV27 and J is TRBJ2-5; TCRdb picks TRBD1, but there is no DNA to check that call. The material sequenced was blood. The source of this sequence is a human donor with ulcerative colitis or Crohn's disease, or a healthy co-twin of an affected twin (not recorded which). The CDR3 sequence: CASSPLGGEETQYF.